These 10 T cell receptor beta chains came from one sample sequenced in a study of regulatory dendritic cells for organ transplantation (dated by TCRdb to about 2017). Sorted T cell subsets were CFSE-labeled and co-cultured for roughly five days with allogeneic regulatory or mature dendritic cells at a 1:10 DC:T ratio. To prepare the library, the immunoSEQ multiplex PCR assay was applied. Drawn from immuneACCESS, this table holds only the in-frame rearrangements with V and J called that TCRdb kept. Clones are partly lost; checked studies trace under half to an unresolved V gene and leave the rest unexplained. This sample is represented by 9,500 to 15,000 clones; about 60% of them were singletons. Roughly 1.2% of the sample comes from the top ten. No antigen has been assigned to these receptors. Sequenced material: naive CD8+ T cells from blood cultured with dendritic cells. This sample's cell subset or site label indicates: CD45RA+ naive T cells. These receptors originate from a human donor in good health.

The chain joins TRBV7-9 to TRBJ1-1; 8 positions match TRBD1. The CDR3 is 16 amino acids. Losses at the gene ends were 5 bases for V and 0 bases for J; bases not matched to a gene: 8. The germline V gene has CDR1 SEHNR and CDR2 FQNEAQ (reference sequence). The CDR3 here is CASSGQGGIMNTEAFF. CDR3 nucleotides: TGTGCCAGCAGCGGACAGGGCGGGATCATGAACACTGAAGCTTTCTTT.

This clone came up a few times. The chain carries TRBV29-1 and TRBJ2-1; D is unresolved. Germline lookup yields CDR1 SQVTM and CDR2 ANQGSEA. Trimming left V 4 bases short and J 1 base short, with 8 bases between. This CDR3 has 13 residues. In nucleotides, the CDR3 is TGCAGCGTTGTTGGCTGGTCCTACAATGAGCAGTTCTTC. Translating gives CSVVGWSYNEQFF.

CDR3 sequence (DNA): TGTGCCAGCAGCCTAGGGGGAACTAATGAAAAACTGTTTTTT. This gives the protein CASSLGGTNEKLFF. This chain joins TRBV7-3 and TRBJ1-4, with D maybe TRBD1 (6 bases). The germline V gene has CDR1 SGHTA and CDR2 FQGTGA. Trimming stripped 5 bases from V and 1 base from J, with 8 bases between. The CDR3 spans 14 residues. Using reference TRBV7-3 and TRBJ1-4 for the parts outside the CDR3, the full variable domain is GAGVSQTPSNKVTEKGKYVELRCDPISGHTALYWYRQSLGQGPEFLIYFQGTGAADDSGLPNDRFFAVRPEGSVSTLKIQRTERGDSAVYLCASSLGGTNEKLFFGSGTQLSVL.

The gene calls are TRBV4-1 and TRBJ2-7; TRBD1 matches 8 bases. The junction had 4 bases not matched to a gene; V was cut back by 4 bases and J by 2 bases. Looked up from germline, CDR1 is MGHRA and CDR2 is YSYEKL. The CDR3 length is 14 residues. CDR3 sequence: CASSPRTGTYEQYF. The DNA of the CDR3 is TGCGCCAGCAGCCCGCGGACAGGGACCTACGAGCAGTACTTC.

This clone has just a few counts. The V gene is TRBV7-9, the J gene TRBJ2-2, with D perhaps matching TRBD2 (5 bases). The CDR3 is 15 residues long. V was pared by 2 bases and J by 0 bases, with 7 bases between. Germline lookup yields CDR1 SEHNR and CDR2 FQNEAQ (reference sequence). CDR3 DNA: TGTGCCAGCAGCTTACCGGGGACGAACACCGGGGAGCTGTTTTTT. Translating gives CASSLPGTNTGELFF. Looking up the rest from reference TRBV7-9 and TRBJ2-2 gives the full variable domain: DTGVSQNPRHKITKRGQNVTFRCDPISEHNRLYWYRQTLGQGPEFLTYFQNEAQLEKSRLLSDRFSAERPKGSFSTLEIQRTEQGDSAMYLCASSLPGTNTGELFFGEGSRLTVL.

The chain is built from TRBV9 and TRBJ1-5; TRBD1 matches at 7 bases. The CDR3 covers 13 residues. Germline CDR1 SGDLS, CDR2 YYNGEE. The trim removed 3 bases at V and 6 bases at J, leaving 3 bases unmatched. The CDR3 nucleotides read TGTGCCAGCAGCGGACAGGGAGGTCAGCCCCAGCATTTT. This encodes CASSGQGGQPQHF.

V gene TRBV27 combines with J gene TRBJ1-1; 7 bases map to TRBD1. Germline values: CDR1 MNHEY, CDR2 SMNVEV (reference sequence). CDR3 length: 14 residues. V lost 6 bases to trimming and J lost 5 bases; unmatched junction nucleotides: 9. For the CDR3, the DNA is TGTGCCAGCAGCCCCGAACAGGGGCGGACTGAAGCTTTCTTT. Translation: CASSPEQGRTEAFF.

The chain recombines TRBV2 with TRBJ2-3, with 7 bases identical to TRBD2. The J segment lost 2 bases and the V segment lost 2 bases, leaving 10 bases of the junction unmatched. CDR1 and CDR2 (germline): SNHLY, FYNNEI. The length of the CDR3 is 17 residues. The CDR3 region is CASSELKAGVFTDTQYF. The DNA for the CDR3 is TGTGCCAGCAGTGAACTAAAGGCGGGGGTTTTCACAGATACGCAGTATTTT. The whole variable domain, filled in from reference TRBV2 and TRBJ2-3, reads EPEVTQTPSHQVTQMGQEVILRCVPISNHLYFYWYRQILGQKVEFLVSFYNNEISEKSEIFDDQFSVERPDGSNFTLKIRSTKLEDSAMYFCASSELKAGVFTDTQYFGPGTRLTVL.

The CDR3 DNA sequence: TGTGCCAGTAGTCCAGGGGTAGGGACCGGGGAGCTGTTTTTT. Protein: CASSPGVGTGELFF. The chain carries TRBV19 and TRBJ2-2; D is perhaps TRBD1 (6 bases). Germline-derived CDR1 and CDR2 are LNHDA and SQIVND (reference sequence). Trimming took 5 bases from V and 5 from J, leaving 12 bases between them. This CDR3 contains 14 residues.

V usage is TRBV7-9 and J usage is TRBJ1-2, with D perhaps matching TRBD1 (5 bases). Trimming shortened V by 6 bases and J by 4 bases, and 12 bases separated the two germline ends. The germline CDR1 and CDR2 sequences are SEHNR and FQNEAQ (reference sequence). There are 13 residues in the CDR3. The CDR3 loop reads CASRSTVGYGYTF. The CDR3 nucleotides are TGTGCCAGCAGATCGACAGTTGGCTATGGCTACACCTTC. The full variable domain, with the rest looked up from reference TRBV7-9 and TRBJ1-2, is DTGVSQNPRHKITKRGQNVTFRCDPISEHNRLYWYRQTLGQGPEFLTYFQNEAQLEKSRLLSDRFSAERPKGSFSTLEIQRTEQGDSAMYLCASRSTVGYGYTFGSGTRLTVV.